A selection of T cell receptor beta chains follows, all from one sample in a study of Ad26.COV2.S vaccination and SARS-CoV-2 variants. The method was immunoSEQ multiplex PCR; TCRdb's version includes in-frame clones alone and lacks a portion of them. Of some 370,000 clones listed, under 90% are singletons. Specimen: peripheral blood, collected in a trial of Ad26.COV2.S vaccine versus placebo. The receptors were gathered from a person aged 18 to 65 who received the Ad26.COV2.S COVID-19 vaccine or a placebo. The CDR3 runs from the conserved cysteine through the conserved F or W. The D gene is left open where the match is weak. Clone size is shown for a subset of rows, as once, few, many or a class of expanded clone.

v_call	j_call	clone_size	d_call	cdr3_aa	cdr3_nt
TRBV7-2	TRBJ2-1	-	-	CASSLQAGSIVAEQFF	TGTGCCAGCAGCTTACAAGCCGGGTCCATAGTGGCTGAGCAGTTCTTC
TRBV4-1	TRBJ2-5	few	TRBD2	CASSQLGLAIETQYF	TGCGCCAGCAGCCAATTAGGACTAGCCATAGAGACCCAGTACTTC
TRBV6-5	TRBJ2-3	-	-	CASSPGALITDTQYF	TGTGCCAGCAGTCCCGGGGCCTTAATCACAGATACGCAGTATTTT
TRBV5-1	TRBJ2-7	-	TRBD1	CASSFIRGWTYEQYF	TGCGCCAGCAGCTTTATCAGGGGGTGGACCTACGAGCAGTACTTC
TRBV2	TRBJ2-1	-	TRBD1	CASKPTGDYNEQFF	TGTGCCAGCAAACCCACAGGGGACTACAATGAGCAGTTCTTC
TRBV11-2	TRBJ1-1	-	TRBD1	CASSTGGEAFF	TGTGCCAGCAGCACAGGGGGGGAAGCTTTCTTT
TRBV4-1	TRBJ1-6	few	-	CASSQALGAANSPLHF	TGCGCCAGCAGCCAAGCCTTGGGGGCCGCTAATTCACCCCTCCACTTT
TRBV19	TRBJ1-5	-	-	CASSIGVGALGNQPQHF	TGTGCCAGTAGTATAGGGGTCGGGGCATTGGGGAATCAGCCCCAGCATTTT
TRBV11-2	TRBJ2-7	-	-	CASSPMFPNEQYF	TGTGCCAGCAGCCCTATGTTTCCCAACGAGCAGTACTTC
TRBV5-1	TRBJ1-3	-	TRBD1	CASSLGQGDTIYF	TGCGCCAGCAGCCTCGGACAGGGAGACACCATATATTTT
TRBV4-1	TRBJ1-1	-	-	CASSPGGDWTEAFF	TGCGCCAGCAGCCCCGGGGGGGATTGGACTGAAGCTTTCTTT
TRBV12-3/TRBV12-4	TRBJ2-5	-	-	CAGQGSGETQYF	TGTGCCGGCCAGGGGTCTGGGGAGACCCAGTACTTC
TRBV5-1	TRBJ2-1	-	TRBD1	CASRPLGGLDEQFF	TGCGCCAGCAGACCTCTAGGGGGCCTTGATGAGCAGTTCTTC
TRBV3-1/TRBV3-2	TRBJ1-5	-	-	CASSQGRGTSQPQHF	TGTGCCAGCAGCCAAGGACGAGGAACAAGCCAGCCCCAGCATTTT
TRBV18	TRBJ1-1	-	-	CASSPDGRTEAFF	TGTGCCAGCTCACCAGACGGGAGGACAGAAGCTTTCTTT
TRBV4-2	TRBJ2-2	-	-	CASSQDGGCSGNTGELFF	TGTGCCAGCAGCCAAGATGGTGGGTGTAGCGGGAACACCGGGGAGCTGTTTTTT
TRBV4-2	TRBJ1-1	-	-	CASSQGAGEAFF	TGTGCCAGCAGCCAAGGTGCTGGGGAAGCTTTCTTT
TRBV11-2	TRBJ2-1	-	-	CASSFFRTPNEQFF	TGTGCCAGCAGCTTTTTCCGCACCCCCAATGAGCAGTTCTTC
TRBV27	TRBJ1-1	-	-	CASSLLRGTEAFF	TGTGCCAGCAGTTTACTCCGGGGCACTGAAGCTTTCTTT
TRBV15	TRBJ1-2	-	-	CATSRDSGYGYTF	TGTGCCACCAGCAGAGATTCCGGATATGGCTACACCTTC
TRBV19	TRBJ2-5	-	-	CASSIWSWETQYF	TGTGCCAGTAGTATCTGGTCTTGGGAGACCCAGTACTTC
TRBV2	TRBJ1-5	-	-	CASSEGGDQPQHF	TGTGCCAGCAGTGAAGGAGGGGATCAGCCCCAGCATTTT
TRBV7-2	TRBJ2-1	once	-	CASSLGPRNEQFF	TGTGCCAGCAGCTTAGGACCCCGCAATGAGCAGTTCTTC
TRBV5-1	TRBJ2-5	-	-	CASTPGLSGPTETQYF	TGCGCCAGCACCCCGGGCCTTAGCGGCCCTACAGAGACCCAGTACTTC
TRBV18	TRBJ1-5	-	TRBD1	CASSTGTGSVTQHF	TGTGCCAGCTCAACCGGGACAGGGTCAGTGACCCAGCATTTT
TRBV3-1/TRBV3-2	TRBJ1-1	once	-	CASSRGGVNTEAFF	TGTGCCAGCAGCCGTGGGGGGGTGAACACTGAAGCTTTCTTT
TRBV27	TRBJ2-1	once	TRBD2	CASSFRGGGDEQFF	TGTGCCAGCAGTTTCCGGGGGGGCGGAGATGAGCAGTTCTTC
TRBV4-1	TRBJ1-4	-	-	CASSPATGTSNEKLFF	TGCGCCAGCAGCCCAGCAACAGGGACCTCTAATGAAAAACTGTTTTTT
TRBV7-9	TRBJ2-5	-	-	CASSQSETQYF	TGTGCCAGCAGTCAGAGTGAGACCCAGTACTTC
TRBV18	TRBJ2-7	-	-	CASSRPSSYEQYF	TGTGCCAGCTCCAGGCCAAGCTCCTACGAGCAGTACTTC
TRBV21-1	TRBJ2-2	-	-	CASSRTKTKGGELFF	TGTGCCAGCAGCCGGACGAAAACTAAGGGGGGGGAGCTGTTTTTT
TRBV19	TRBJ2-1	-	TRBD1	CASSPRGTGAPNEQFF	TGTGCCAGTAGCCCGCGGGGGACAGGGGCTCCGAATGAGCAGTTCTTC
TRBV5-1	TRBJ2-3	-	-	CASSLGYSATQYF	TGCGCCAGCAGCTTGGGATATAGCGCTACGCAGTATTTT
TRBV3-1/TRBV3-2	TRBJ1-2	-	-	CASSPGLPGGNYGYTF	TGTGCCAGCAGCCCCGGCCTTCCGGGGGGGAACTATGGCTACACCTTC
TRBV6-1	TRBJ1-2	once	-	CASSEGLGHGYTF	TGTGCCAGCAGCGAAGGGCTAGGCCATGGCTACACCTTC
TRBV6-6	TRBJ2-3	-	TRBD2	CASSPSTSGGLLEFTDTQYF	TGTGCCAGCAGTCCATCGACTAGCGGGGGGCTCCTAGAATTCACAGATACGCAGTATTTT
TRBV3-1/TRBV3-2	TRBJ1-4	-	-	CASSQDWAGATSNEKLFF	TGTGCCAGCAGCCAAGATTGGGCGGGGGCGACGTCTAATGAAAAACTGTTTTTT
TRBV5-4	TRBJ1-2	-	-	CAIGRYRDYGYTF	TGTGCCATCGGGCGTTACAGGGACTATGGCTACACCTTC
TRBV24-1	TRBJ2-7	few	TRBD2	CATSEALISGRANEQYF	TGTGCCACCAGTGAGGCGCTGATCAGCGGGAGGGCCAACGAGCAGTACTTC
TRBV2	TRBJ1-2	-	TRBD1	CASSDRGYGYTF	TGTGCCAGCTCAGACAGGGGCTATGGCTACACCTTC
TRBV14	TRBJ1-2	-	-	CASSPGWTYGYTF	TGTGCCAGCAGCCCCGGGTGGACCTATGGCTACACCTTC
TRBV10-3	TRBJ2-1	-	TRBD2	CAISESLAGGPGEQFF	TGTGCCATCAGTGAGTCCCTAGCGGGGGGGCCAGGTGAGCAGTTCTTC
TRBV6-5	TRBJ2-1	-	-	CASSHPLRNEQFF	TGTGCCAGCAGTCACCCCCTCAGGAATGAGCAGTTCTTC
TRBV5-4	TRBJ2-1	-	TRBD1	CASSVGQGSFNEQFF	TGTGCCAGCAGCGTGGGACAGGGGTCCTTCAATGAGCAGTTCTTC
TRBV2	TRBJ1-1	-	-	CASRPTFANTEAFF	TGTGCCAGCAGACCCACCTTTGCGAACACTGAAGCTTTCTTT
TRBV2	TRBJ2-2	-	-	CASTDTGELFF	TGTGCCAGCACAGACACCGGGGAGCTGTTTTTT
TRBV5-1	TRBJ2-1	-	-	CASSLNSPTYNEQFF	TGCGCCAGCAGCTTGAACAGCCCTACCTACAATGAGCAGTTCTTC
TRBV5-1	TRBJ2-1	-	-	CASSISGSYNEQFF	TGCGCCAGCAGCATCAGCGGATCCTACAATGAGCAGTTCTTC
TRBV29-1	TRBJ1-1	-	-	CSVERGVNTEAFF	TGCAGCGTTGAAAGAGGCGTGAACACTGAAGCTTTCTTT
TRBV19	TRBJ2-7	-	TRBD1	CASSIGTDSYEQYF	TGTGCCAGTAGTATTGGGACAGACTCCTACGAGCAGTACTTC